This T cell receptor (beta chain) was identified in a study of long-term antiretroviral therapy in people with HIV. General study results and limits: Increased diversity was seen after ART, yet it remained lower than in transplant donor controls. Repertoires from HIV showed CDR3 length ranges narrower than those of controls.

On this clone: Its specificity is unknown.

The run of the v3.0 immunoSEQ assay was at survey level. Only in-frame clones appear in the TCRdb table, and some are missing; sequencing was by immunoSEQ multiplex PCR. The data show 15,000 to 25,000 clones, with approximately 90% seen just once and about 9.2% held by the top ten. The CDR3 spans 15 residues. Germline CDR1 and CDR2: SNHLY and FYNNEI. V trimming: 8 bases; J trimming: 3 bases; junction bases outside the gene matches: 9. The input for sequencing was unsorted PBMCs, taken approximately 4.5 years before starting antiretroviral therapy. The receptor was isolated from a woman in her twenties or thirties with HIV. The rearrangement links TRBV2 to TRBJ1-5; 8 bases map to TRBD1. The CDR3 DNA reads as TGTGCCAGCCGTTGGCAGGGGGCGCACAATCAGCCCCAGCATTTT. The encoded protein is CASRWQGAHNQPQHF.